Below, 27 T cell receptor beta chains from the same sample are listed, as sequenced in a study of blood T cell repertoires in COVID-19. TCRdb keeps only in-frame clones here, not all; method: immunoSEQ multiplex PCR. The table has under 300,000 clones, about 85% seen once. Sequencing input: peripheral blood. These receptors all stem from a human donor in a cohort sampled during active COVID-19.

V is TRBV5-6 and J is TRBJ1-6, with a tentative D call TRBD1 (6 bases). Germline V CDR1 and CDR2: SGHDT, YYEEEE. The CDR3 consists of 15 residues. V was cut by 3 bases and J by 5 bases, with 12 bases left in between. This CDR3 reads CASSWGGVDNSPLHF. The CDR3 DNA sequence: TGTGCCAGCAGCTGGGGGGGCGTAGATAATTCACCCCTCCACTTT.

This sequence joins TRBV5-1 and TRBJ1-1, with 9 positions matching TRBD1. With V trimmed by 4 bases and J by 2 bases, 12 bases remained unmatched. CDR3 size: 17 residues. Germline V lookup: CDR1 SGHRS, CDR2 YFSETQ. The CDR3 region has the DNA TGCGCCAGCAGCCCCCGGACAGGGGTGGGACTAAACACTGAAGCTTTCTTT. The encoded protein is CASSPRTGVGLNTEAFF.

The genes are TRBV19 and TRBJ2-2; 10 bases are a match to TRBD1. Germline CDR1 is LNHDA and CDR2 is SQIVND (reference sequence). With 6 bases clipped from V and 2 bases from J, the junction kept 3 bases outside the gene matches. This CDR3 contains 15 residues. The CDR3 DNA is TGTGCCAGTAGCGACAGGGGGCTTAACACCGGGGAGCTGTTTTTT. Residues: CASSDRGLNTGELFF.

V and J are TRBV4-3 and TRBJ1-2; D is possibly TRBD1 (6 bases). Germline assignment: CDR1 LGHNA and CDR2 YSLEER. This CDR3 region has 14 residues. Trimming left V 0 bases short and J 6 bases short, with 11 bases between. In DNA, the CDR3 is TGCGCCAGCAGCCAAGATCGGTCAGGGGATGGCTACACCTTC. Translating it yields CASSQDRSGDGYTF.

The chain combines TRBV15 with TRBJ2-5; D is possibly TRBD1 (5 bases). This CDR3 comprises 14 residues. Looked up from germline, CDR1 is LNHNV and CDR2 is YYDKDF (reference sequence). Trimming took off 1 base at V and 4 bases at J, with 10 bases between the two ends. CDR3 in amino acids: CATSRAGFGETQYF. The CDR3 bases are TGTGCCACCAGCAGAGCAGGGTTTGGAGAGACCCAGTACTTC.

The chain carries TRBV27 and TRBJ2-3, with 15 bases fitting TRBD2. Germline CDR1 MNHEY, CDR2 SMNVEV (reference sequence). The trim removed 5 bases at V and 9 bases at J, leaving 6 bases unmatched. The CDR3 is 15 amino acids. CDR3 DNA: TGTGCCAGCAGTCCCCGGACTAGCGGGAGGGACACGCAGTATTTT. It yields the protein CASSPRTSGRDTQYF.

This clone is a singleton in its sample. The genes are TRBV7-9 and TRBJ2-3; 10 bases fit TRBD2. V lost 4 bases and J lost 3; bases outside the gene matches: 10. In germline, CDR1 is SEHNR, CDR2 FQNEAQ (reference sequence). There are 17 residues in the CDR3. The CDR3 loop is CASSSLLAGDRTDTQYF. CDR3 bases: TGTGCCAGCAGCTCTCTTCTAGCGGGAGATAGAACAGATACGCAGTATTTT.

V and J are TRBV24-1 and TRBJ1-2, with no clear D. Germline CDR1 reads KGHDR; CDR2 reads SFDVKD. Trimming took 3 bases from V and 7 from J, leaving 17 bases between them. The length of the CDR3 is 15 residues. The CDR3 nucleotides are TGTGCCACCAGTGATGCATGGGCCTCCTTTGGTGGCTACACCTTC. Amino acid sequence: CATSDAWASFGGYTF.

This clone was found once. J is TRBJ1-1 and V is TRBV5-8; possible D gene TRBD1, 5 bases. The germline V gene has CDR1 SGHTS and CDR2 YDEGEE. The CDR3 has 16 residues. Trimming pared 1 base from V and 1 base from J, leaving 14 bases between. The CDR3 spells CASSLPGRGGNTEAFF. In DNA, the CDR3 is TGTGCCAGCAGCTTGCCGGGGCGGGGGGGGAACACTGAAGCTTTCTTT.

V and J are TRBV15 and TRBJ2-7; TRBD2 aligns across 7 bases. CDR1 and CDR2 from the germline V gene are LNHNV and YYDKDF (reference sequence). This CDR3 contains 16 residues. The trim removed 3 bases at V and 5 bases at J, leaving 13 bases unmatched. The CDR3 coding sequence is TGTGCCACCAGCAGGTCAGCGGGGTACAGCACTCACGAGCAGTACTTC. This translates into CATSRSAGYSTHEQYF.

V gene TRBV7-3 combines with J gene TRBJ2-1, with 7 bases identical to TRBD1. The junction had 15 bases not matched to a gene; V was cut back by 4 bases and J by 9 bases. CDR3 size: 16 residues. Germline V gene sequence: CDR1 SGHTA, CDR2 FQGTGA. CDR3 in amino acids: CASSSAPDRDWAEQFF. In DNA, the CDR3 is TGTGCCAGCAGCTCCGCCCCAGACAGGGATTGGGCTGAGCAGTTCTTC.

The CDR3 nucleotides read TGTGCCAGCAGTTACAGGGCTAGCGGGATATTGAGGAATGAGCAGTTCTTC. Residues: CASSYRASGILRNEQFF. This sequence joins TRBV6-2 or TRBV6-3 and TRBJ2-1; TRBD2 agrees at 9 bases. Per the germline V gene, CDR1 is MNHEY and CDR2 is SVGEGT. The junction had 12 bases not matched to a gene; V was cut back by 2 bases and J by 7 bases. The CDR3 length is 17 residues.

CDR3 sequence: CAGRGTSATEQFF. Here the CDR3 DNA reads TGTGCCGGGCGGGGGACTAGCGCGACTGAGCAGTTCTTC. The rearrangement joins TRBV12-3 or TRBV12-4 to TRBJ2-1, with 10 bases identical to TRBD2. V gave up 11 bases and J gave up 9 bases; unmatched junction bases: 10. This CDR3 spans 13 amino acids.

In the case of this clone: The sample has other DNA sequences that encode this CDR3 too. J is TRBJ1-2 and V is TRBV27, with D uncertain. Trimming took 4 bases from V and 8 from J, leaving 8 bases between them. CDR3 size: 11 residues. Germline loops: CDR1 MNHEY, CDR2 SMNVEV (reference sequence). CDR3 in amino acids: CASSSGYGYTF. The CDR3 region has the DNA TGTGCCAGCAGTTCGGGTTACGGCTACACCTTC.

This clone has just one count. V is TRBV30 and J is TRBJ1-6; TRBD1 aligns across 8 bases. V lost 5 bases, J lost 7 bases, and 10 bases stayed unmatched. Germline CDR1 reads GTSNPN; CDR2 reads SVGIG (reference sequence). The CDR3 is made up of 15 amino acids. The CDR3 protein is CAWGYRDRYNSPLHF. The CDR3 DNA follows: TGTGCCTGGGGGTACCGGGACAGGTACAATTCACCCCTCCACTTT.

This chain connects TRBV28 to TRBJ2-7; 7 bases are a match to TRBD2. V lost 7 bases and J lost 0; bases outside the gene matches: 6. The CDR3 has 14 amino acids. Per the germline V gene, CDR1 is MDHEN and CDR2 is SYDVKM. CDR3 bases: TGTGCCAGCACGGTTGGGACTATCTCCTACGAGCAGTACTTC. Amino acids: CASTVGTISYEQYF.

The V gene is TRBV4-3, the J gene TRBJ2-7; the D gene is possibly TRBD2 (6 bases). V dropped 4 bases and J dropped 3 bases, with 16 bases sitting between them. The CDR3 runs to 15 residues. The germline gives CDR1 LGHNA, CDR2 YSLEER. The CDR3 region has the DNA TGCGCCAGCAGCCCATCAGCGGGCCGTTTCTACGAGCAGTACTTC. Translating gives CASSPSAGRFYEQYF.

J is TRBJ2-1 and V is TRBV18, with TRBD2 matching 10 bases. Germline V gene data show CDR1 as KGHSH and CDR2 as LQKENI. Trimming removed 3 bases from V and 9 bases from J; junction bases left unmatched: 11. The CDR3 is 16 amino acids. CDR3 loop: CASSPPRLAGVIEQFF. The CDR3 DNA sequence: TGTGCCAGCTCACCCCCTAGGCTAGCGGGAGTTATTGAGCAGTTCTTC.

The rearrangement joins TRBV19 to TRBJ2-4, with 8 bases matching TRBD2. After removal of 8 bases from V and 4 bases from J, the junction contained 7 bases not matched to a gene. Germline CDR1 LNHDA, CDR2 SQIVND (reference sequence). CDR3 length: 14 amino acids. The CDR3 nucleotides read TGTGCCAGTTCTCAAGCGGGGGAAAAAAACATTCAGTACTTC. It encodes CASSQAGEKNIQYF.

V usage is TRBV5-1 and J usage is TRBJ2-3; no firm D call. Germline V lookup: CDR1 SGHRS, CDR2 YFSETQ. V was cut by 4 bases and J by 2 bases, with 11 bases left in between. The CDR3 is 14 residues long. CDR3: CASSETPFTDTQYF. DNA of the CDR3: TGCGCCAGCAGCGAGACTCCTTTCACAGATACGCAGTATTTT.

This clone was seen only once. The chain joins TRBV27 to TRBJ2-6; possibly TRBD1 for D (6 bases). Looked up from germline, CDR1 is MNHEY and CDR2 is SMNVEV (reference sequence). The CDR3 totals 15 residues. V was shortened by 6 bases and J by 5 bases, with 14 bases between the two germline ends. The CDR3 nucleotides are TGTGCCAGCAGCTTACAGGGCGTAAGGGCCAACGTCCTGACTTTC. It yields the protein CASSLQGVRANVLTF. Combining the CDR3 with reference TRBV27 and TRBJ2-6 gives the whole variable domain EAQVTQNPRYLITVTGKKLTVTCSQNMNHEYMSWYRQDPGLGLRQIYYSMNVEVTDKGDVPEGYKVSRKEKRNFPLILESPSPNQTSLYFCASSLQGVRANVLTFGAGSRLTVL.

This clone was seen a few times. The V and J genes are TRBV5-1 and TRBJ1-1; D gene ambiguous. The V gene's germline CDR1 is SGHRS and CDR2 YFSETQ. This CDR3 is built from 13 residues. The V and J ends lost 4 bases and 3 bases respectively, with 10 bases between them. CDR3 bases: TGCGCCAGCAGCCGGGATCTGGACACTGAAGCTTTCTTT. This encodes CASSRDLDTEAFF.

This clone was found once. V and J are TRBV30 and TRBJ2-1; D not resolved. The germline V gene has CDR1 GTSNPN and CDR2 SVGIG (reference sequence). Trimming took off 5 bases at V and 1 base at J, with 9 bases between the two ends. This CDR3 spans 13 amino acids. The CDR3 here is CAWDPSSYNEQFF. The CDR3 DNA follows: TGTGCCTGGGACCCGAGTTCCTACAATGAGCAGTTCTTC.

Only a few counts were recorded for this clone. The chain couples TRBV29-1 to TRBJ2-3; D possibly corresponds to TRBD2 (7 bases). This CDR3 is 12 amino acids long. V lost 6 bases to trimming and J lost 4 bases, with 11 bases between them. CDR1 and CDR2 from the germline V gene are SQVTM and ANQGSEA. CDR3 protein: CSVKGGADTQYF. CDR3 DNA: TGCAGCGTCAAGGGGGGGGCAGATACGCAGTATTTT.

The chain couples TRBV6-5 to TRBJ2-5, with D possibly TRBD1 on 5 matching bases. The V gene lost 5 bases and the J gene lost 4 bases, with 17 bases spanning the gap. The germline CDR1 and CDR2 sequences are MNHEY and SVGAGI. The CDR3 is 15 amino acids. The CDR3 reads CASSPSPGQRETQYF. CDR3 sequence (DNA): TGTGCCAGCAGTCCCTCCCCAGGGCAAAGAGAGACCCAGTACTTC.

The rearrangement joins TRBV7-9 to TRBJ1-5; D gene uncertain. Trimming took off 2 bases at V and 8 bases at J, with 7 bases between the two ends. CDR1 and CDR2 (germline): SEHNR, FQNEAQ (reference sequence). The CDR3 is made up of 12 amino acids. In DNA form, the CDR3 reads TGTGCCAGCAGCTTATCTTTCGAGCCCCAGCATTTT. Translating it yields CASSLSFEPQHF.

J is TRBJ2-7 and V is TRBV6-6; D is perhaps TRBD2 (5 bases). The CDR3 has 14 residues. The V gene lost 6 bases and the J gene lost 4 bases, with 16 bases spanning the gap. CDR1 is MNHNY, CDR2 SVGAGI, per germline (reference sequence). The CDR3 protein is CASSPPGNRYEQYF. CDR3 bases: TGTGCCAGCAGCCCCCCGGGGAATAGATACGAGCAGTACTTC.